Following are 9 T cell receptor beta chains from one sample sequenced in a study of graft-versus-host responses after intestinal transplantation. For these receptors, no antigen is known. Method: immunoSEQ multiplex PCR; TCRdb's copy keeps in-frame clones and lacks some. The sample carries 85,000 to 100,000 clones, roughly 91% recorded once. The material was unstimulated CD8+ T cells sorted from spleen or lymph node cells, obtained before intestinal transplant. The source is a human donor who received an intestinal transplant.

The chain recombines TRBV9 with TRBJ1-1; 8 bases map to TRBD1. The V gene's germline CDR1 is SGDLS and CDR2 YYNGEE. With V trimmed by 3 bases and J by 5 bases, 9 bases remained unmatched. The CDR3 contains 15 residues. CDR3 sequence (DNA): TGTGCCAGCAGCGACGACAGGGGAGGGGGGACTGAAGCTTTCTTT. This encodes CASSDDRGGGTEAFF.

V usage is TRBV6-5 and J usage is TRBJ2-3; no definite D call. From germline, CDR1 is MNHEY and CDR2 SVGAGI. This CDR3 is 14 amino acids long. V lost 0 bases and J 0 bases, leaving 4 bases between the germline ends. The CDR3 here is CASSYSSSTDTQYF. As DNA, the CDR3 is TGTGCCAGCAGTTACTCGAGCAGCACAGATACGCAGTATTTT.

The chain employs TRBV7-8 and TRBJ1-4; 11 bases fit TRBD1. Germline V lookup: CDR1 SGHVS, CDR2 FQNEAQ. V shed 3 bases and J 3 bases; nucleotides not matched to a gene: 3. This CDR3 has 16 amino acids. In nucleotides, the CDR3 is TGTGCCAGCAGCTTGGGACAGGGGGAAGCTAATGAAAAACTGTTTTTT. Its protein is CASSLGQGEANEKLFF. Supplemented by reference TRBV7-8 and TRBJ1-4, the full variable domain reads GAGVSQSPRYKVAKRGQDVALRCDPISGHVSLFWYQQALGQGPEFLTYFQNEAQLDKSGLPSDRFFAERPEGSVSTLKIQRTQQEDSAVYLCASSLGQGEANEKLFFGSGTQLSVL.

V usage is TRBV5-8 and J usage is TRBJ2-1, with D perhaps TRBD2 (5 bases). Per the germline V gene, CDR1 is SGHTS and CDR2 is YDEGEE. Trimming took 3 bases from V and 5 from J, leaving 15 bases between them. This CDR3 spans 15 amino acids. CDR3 loop: CASSSGGQVDNEQFF. CDR3 nucleotides: TGTGCCAGCAGCTCCGGCGGGCAGGTGGACAATGAGCAGTTCTTC.

The V and J genes are TRBV5-1 and TRBJ2-2; D is possibly TRBD2 (6 bases). The CDR3 totals 17 residues. In germline, CDR1 is SGHRS, CDR2 YFSETQ. V was trimmed by 2 bases and J by 2 bases, leaving 16 bases between them. The CDR3 region is CASSLGRAGGNTGELFF. Written as DNA, the CDR3 is TGCGCCAGCAGCTTAGGCAGGGCCGGGGGAAACACCGGGGAGCTGTTTTTT.

The rearrangement uses TRBV30 and TRBJ1-2; D remains ambiguous. Trimming removed 5 bases from V and 4 bases from J, with 11 bases in between. Germline CDR1 GTSNPN, CDR2 SVGIG (reference sequence). There are 12 residues in the CDR3. The CDR3 nucleotides are TGTGCCTGGGGCACAGCTGGCTATGGCTACACCTTC. Translation: CAWGTAGYGYTF.

The chain links TRBV11-2 to TRBJ2-7; 10 bases map to TRBD1. CDR3 length equals 13 residues. The V gene end was trimmed by 4 bases and the J gene end by 7 bases; junction bases not matched to a gene: 4. Germline V lookup: CDR1 SGHAT, CDR2 FQNNGV. This CDR3 reads CASSSRTGGEQYF. The DNA for the CDR3 is TGTGCCAGCAGCTCCCGGACAGGGGGAGAGCAGTACTTC.

This chain joins TRBV13 and TRBJ2-4; 8 bases agree with TRBD1. Germline CDR1 PRHDT, CDR2 FYEKMQ (reference sequence). Trimming removed 4 bases from V and 7 bases from J; junction bases left unmatched: 18. The CDR3 length is 18 residues. The DNA for the CDR3 is TGTGCCAGCAGCTCCAGAGGACCAGGGCAGGGGGCCGGGAACATTCAGTACTTC. Its protein is CASSSRGPGQGAGNIQYF. The whole variable domain, remainder taken from reference TRBV13 and TRBJ2-4, is AAGVIQSPRHLIKEKRETATLKCYPIPRHDTVYWYQQGPGQDPQFLISFYEKMQSDKGSIPDRFSAQQFSDYHSELNMSSLELGDSALYFCASSSRGPGQGAGNIQYFGAGTRLSVL.

This sequence joins TRBV7-9 and TRBJ1-1; D not resolved. Deletions cut 3 bases from V and 0 bases from J, with 2 bases between. Germline values: CDR1 SEHNR, CDR2 FQNEAQ (reference sequence). This CDR3 spans 12 amino acids. For the CDR3, the DNA is TGTGCCAGCAGCTTCGTGAACACTGAAGCTTTCTTT. Translating it yields CASSFVNTEAFF. Full variable domain (remainder filled in from reference TRBV7-9 and TRBJ1-1): DTGVSQNPRHKITKRGQNVTFRCDPISEHNRLYWYRQTLGQGPEFLTYFQNEAQLEKSRLLSDRFSAERPKGSFSTLEIQRTEQGDSAMYLCASSFVNTEAFFGQGTRLTVV.